This T cell receptor beta chain emerged from a study of blood T cell repertoires in COVID-19. The germline V gene has CDR1 ENHRY and CDR2 SYGVKD. The CDR3 is 14 amino acids. The V gene lost 8 bases and the J gene lost 1 base, with 11 bases spanning the gap. TCRdb's copy holds only in-frame clones and misses some; the assay was immunoSEQ multiplex PCR. Of some 200,000 clones in the sample, around four fifths were seen once. This sequence originates from a woman of 80 years or more with COVID-19, enrolled during active disease. Sequencing used peripheral blood. The rearrangement links TRBV10-3 to TRBJ2-2; a possible D gene is TRBD2 (5 bases). The CDR3 loop is CAIGLTMNTGELFF. CDR3 in DNA: TGTGCCATCGGATTGACTATGAACACCGGGGAGCTGTTTTTT.